In this sample, the clone carrying this T cell receptor beta chain turned up a few times. Antigen: not known. This entry is derived from a study of CD8+ T cells in alopecia areata. Study observations and caveats: Researchers say the link of baseline CD8+ expansion to response remains uncertain, with one nonresponder.

The treatment denotes: oral pan-JAK inhibitor, 5-10 mg twice daily. cDNA serving as the sequencing template came from extracted, reverse transcribed RNA. The table came from immunoSEQ multiplex PCR; TCRdb's copy has only in-frame clones and leaves some out. The sample contains 100,000 or so clones, just under 60% of which appear only once. Material: CD8+ T cells sorted from blood, obtained between weeks 55 and 65, from a patient treated with tofacitinib. The TCR originated in a human donor with alopecia areata.

CDR3 sequence: CAMGQGDTQYF. CDR3 DNA: TGTGCCATGGGACAGGGAGATACGCAGTATTTT. The V and J genes are TRBV10-3 and TRBJ2-3; the match to TRBD1 covers 9 bases. The CDR3 is made up of 11 amino acids. V gave up 9 bases and J gave up 5 bases; unmatched junction bases: 0. CDR1 is ENHRY, CDR2 SYGVKD, per germline.